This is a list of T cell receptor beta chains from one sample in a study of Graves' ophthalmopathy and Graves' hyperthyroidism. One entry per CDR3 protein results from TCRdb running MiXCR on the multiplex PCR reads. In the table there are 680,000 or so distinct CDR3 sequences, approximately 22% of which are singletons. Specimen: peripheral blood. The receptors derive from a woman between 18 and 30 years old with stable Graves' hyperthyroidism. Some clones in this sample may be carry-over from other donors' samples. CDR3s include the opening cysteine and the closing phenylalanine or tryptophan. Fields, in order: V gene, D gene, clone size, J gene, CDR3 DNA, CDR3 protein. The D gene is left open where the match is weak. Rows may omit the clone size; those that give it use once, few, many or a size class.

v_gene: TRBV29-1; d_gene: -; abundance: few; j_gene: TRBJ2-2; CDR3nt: TGCAGCGCGGGACCGAACGGGGAGCTGTTTTTT; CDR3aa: CSAGPNGELFF
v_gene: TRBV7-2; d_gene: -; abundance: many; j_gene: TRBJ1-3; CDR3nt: TGTGCCAGCAGCCTCTTCGTGAACCGTGGAAACACCATATATTTT; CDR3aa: CASSLFVNRGNTIYF
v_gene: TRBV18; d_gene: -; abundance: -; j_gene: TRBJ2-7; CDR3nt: TGTGCCAGCGGAGGGGGTATAAACGAGCAGTACTTC; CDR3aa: CASGGGINEQYF
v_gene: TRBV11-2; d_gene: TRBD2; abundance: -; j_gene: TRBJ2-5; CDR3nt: TGTGCCAGCAGCTTAGTTCATGGACTAGCGGGAGGGATGGAGACCCAGTACTTC; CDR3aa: CASSLVHGLAGGMETQYF
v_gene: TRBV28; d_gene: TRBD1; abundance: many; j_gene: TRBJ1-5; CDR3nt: TGTGCCAGCCAGGACAGGGGGAGCAATCAGCCCCAGCATTTT; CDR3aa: CASQDRGSNQPQHF
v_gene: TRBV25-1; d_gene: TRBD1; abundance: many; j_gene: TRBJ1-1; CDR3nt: TGTGCCAGCAGTGAGTCGAAGACAGGGGGTATGAACACTGAAGCTTTCTTT; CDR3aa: CASSESKTGGMNTEAFF
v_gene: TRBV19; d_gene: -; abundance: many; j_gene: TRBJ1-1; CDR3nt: TGTGCCACCACGGCGGGGGGCCTGAACACTGAAGCTTTCTTT; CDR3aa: CATTAGGLNTEAFF
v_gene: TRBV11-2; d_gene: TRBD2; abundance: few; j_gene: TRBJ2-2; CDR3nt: TGTGCCAGCAGCGGATTGGGTACTAGCGGAAACACCGGGGAGCTGTTTTTT; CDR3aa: CASSGLGTSGNTGELFF
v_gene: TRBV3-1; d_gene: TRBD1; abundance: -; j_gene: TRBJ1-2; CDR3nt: TGTGCCAGCAGCCTGGGCGAAGGGGGGACAGCTAGCTATGGCTACACCTTC; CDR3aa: CASSLGEGGTASYGYTF
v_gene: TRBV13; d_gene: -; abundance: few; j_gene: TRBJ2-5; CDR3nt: TGTGCCAGCAGCCGCGGACCGCTGGAGACCCAGTACTTC; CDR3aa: CASSRGPLETQYF
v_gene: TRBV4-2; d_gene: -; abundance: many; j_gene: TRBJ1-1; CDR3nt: TGTGCCAGCAGCCATGCAGTGGGGGCAGGCGCTGAAGCTTTCTTT; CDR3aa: CASSHAVGAGAEAFF
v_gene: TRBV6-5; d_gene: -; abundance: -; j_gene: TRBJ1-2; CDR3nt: TGTGCCAGCAGCTACGAGGGGGAGGACTATGGCTACACCTTC; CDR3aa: CASSYEGEDYGYTF
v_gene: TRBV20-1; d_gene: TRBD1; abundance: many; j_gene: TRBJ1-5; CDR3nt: TGCAGTGCCAGAGTGGCACAGGGGAATCAGCCCCAGCATTTT; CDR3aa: CSARVAQGNQPQHF
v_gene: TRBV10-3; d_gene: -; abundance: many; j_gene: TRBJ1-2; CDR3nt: TGTGCCATCAGTGACGACCTAACCTATGGCTACACCTTC; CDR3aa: CAISDDLTYGYTF
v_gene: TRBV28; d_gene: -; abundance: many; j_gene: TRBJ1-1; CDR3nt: TGTGCCAGCATCGGGGGGGGGAACACTGAAGCTTTCTTT; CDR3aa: CASIGGGNTEAFF
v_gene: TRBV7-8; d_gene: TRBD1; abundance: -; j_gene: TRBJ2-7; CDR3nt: TGTGCCAGCAGCCCCCCGGACAGGCTTTACGAGCAGTACTTC; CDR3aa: CASSPPDRLYEQYF
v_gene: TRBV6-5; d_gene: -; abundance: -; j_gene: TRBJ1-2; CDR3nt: TGTGCCAGCAGCTCAAACGGTAACTATGGCTACACCTTC; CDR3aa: CASSSNGNYGYTF
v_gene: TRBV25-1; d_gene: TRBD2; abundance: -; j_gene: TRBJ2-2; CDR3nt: TGTGCCAGCAGTGATGTAGCGGGAGAACAAACCGGGGAGCTGTTTTTT; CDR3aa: CASSDVAGEQTGELFF
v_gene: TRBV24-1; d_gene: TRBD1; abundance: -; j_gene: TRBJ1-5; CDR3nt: TGTGCCACCAGTGATGGATCTGACAGGGGGAATCAGCCCCAGCATTTT; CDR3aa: CATSDGSDRGNQPQHF
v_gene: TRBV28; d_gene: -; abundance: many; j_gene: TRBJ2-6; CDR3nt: TGTGCCAGCAGTCCCCGGGGCTCTGGGGCCAACGTCCTGACTTTC; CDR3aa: CASSPRGSGANVLTF
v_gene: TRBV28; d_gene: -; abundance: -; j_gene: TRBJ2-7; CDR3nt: TGTGCCAGCAGTTCCGCCGGGACCAACACCTACGAGCAGTACTTC; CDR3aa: CASSSAGTNTYEQYF
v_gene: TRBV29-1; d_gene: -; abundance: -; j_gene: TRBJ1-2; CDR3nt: TGCAGCGTTGAACTCGGAGGATATGGCTACACCTTC; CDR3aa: CSVELGGYGYTF
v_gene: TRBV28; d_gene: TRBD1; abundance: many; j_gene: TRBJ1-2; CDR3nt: TGTGCCAGCGGGTTGGGGACAGTCTGGAACAACTATGGCTACACCTTC; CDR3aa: CASGLGTVWNNYGYTF
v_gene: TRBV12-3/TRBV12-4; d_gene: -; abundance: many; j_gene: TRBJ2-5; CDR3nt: TGTGCCAGCAGTAGGACGTCCCAAGAGACCCAGTACTTC; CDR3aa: CASSRTSQETQYF
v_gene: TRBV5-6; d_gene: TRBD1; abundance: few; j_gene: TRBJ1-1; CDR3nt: TGTGCCAGCGGCTTGAAGCAGGGGGTGTCCACTGAAGCTTTCTTT; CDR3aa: CASGLKQGVSTEAFF
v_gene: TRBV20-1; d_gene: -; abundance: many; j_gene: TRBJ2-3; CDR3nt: TGCAGTGCTGAACAGTACACAGATACGCAGTATTTT; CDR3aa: CSAEQYTDTQYF
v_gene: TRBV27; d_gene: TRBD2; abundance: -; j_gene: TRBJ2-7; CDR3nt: TGTGCCAGCAGGCAGGGACTAGCGGGAGAGGGATTCGTCTACGAGCAGTACTTC; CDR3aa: CASRQGLAGEGFVYEQYF
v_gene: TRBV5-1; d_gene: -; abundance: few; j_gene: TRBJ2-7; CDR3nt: TGCGCCAGCAGCTTGGCCAGTACGGACTTCGAGCAGTACTTC; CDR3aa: CASSLASTDFEQYF
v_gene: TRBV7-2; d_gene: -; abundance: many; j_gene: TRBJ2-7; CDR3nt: TGTGCCAGCAGTTTCTCCTCCTACGAGCAGTACTTC; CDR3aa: CASSFSSYEQYF
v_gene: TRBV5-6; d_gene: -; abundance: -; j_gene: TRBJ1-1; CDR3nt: TGTGCCAGCAGCTTACCCAGTGGCAGGCCGAACACTGAAGCTTTCTTT; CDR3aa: CASSLPSGRPNTEAFF
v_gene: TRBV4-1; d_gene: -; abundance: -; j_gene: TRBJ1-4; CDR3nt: TGCGCCAGCAGCCTTTCAGTGGGGAAAAGGGAAAAACTGTTTTTT; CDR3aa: CASSLSVGKREKLFF
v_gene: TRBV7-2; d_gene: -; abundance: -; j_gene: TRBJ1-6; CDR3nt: TGTGCCAGCAGCGCGCCGGGACAACGGAAAAATTCACCCCTCCACTTT; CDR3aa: CASSAPGQRKNSPLHF
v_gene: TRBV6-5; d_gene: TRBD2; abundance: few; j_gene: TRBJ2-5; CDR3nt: TGTGCCAGCAGTTTAGCGGGGGGAAAGACCCAGTACTTC; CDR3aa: CASSLAGGKTQYF
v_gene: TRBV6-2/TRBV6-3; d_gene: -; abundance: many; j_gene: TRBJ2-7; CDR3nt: TGTGCCAGCACCCCACAGGGCCCCCCCGCCTACGAGCAGTACTTC; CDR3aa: CASTPQGPPAYEQYF
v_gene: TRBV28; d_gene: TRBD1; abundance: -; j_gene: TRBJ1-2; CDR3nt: TGTGCCAGCAGTAACTACGGGACAGCCTCTAACTATGGCTACACCTTC; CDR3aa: CASSNYGTASNYGYTF
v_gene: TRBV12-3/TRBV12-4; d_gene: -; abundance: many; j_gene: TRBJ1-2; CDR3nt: TGTGCCAGCAGTTTTGAGGGTCAATGGTACGGCTACACCTTC; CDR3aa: CASSFEGQWYGYTF
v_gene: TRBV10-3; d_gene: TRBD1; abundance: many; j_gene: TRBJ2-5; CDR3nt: TGTGCCATCAGTGATACCTCAGGGGGCTTGGAGACCCAGTACTTC; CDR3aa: CAISDTSGGLETQYF
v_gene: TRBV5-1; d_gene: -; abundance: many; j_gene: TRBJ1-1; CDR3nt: TGCGCCAGCAGCTTCTGGATTTCTACAGTGAACACTGAAGCTTTCTTT; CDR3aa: CASSFWISTVNTEAFF
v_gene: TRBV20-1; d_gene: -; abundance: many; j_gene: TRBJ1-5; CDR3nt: TGCAGTGCTAGCGGCCAGGGAAAATATCAGCCCCAGCATTTT; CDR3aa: CSASGQGKYQPQHF
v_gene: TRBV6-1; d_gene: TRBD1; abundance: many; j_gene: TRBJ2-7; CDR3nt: TGTGCCAGCAGCATGGACAGGGATACGTACGAGCAGTACTTC; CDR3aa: CASSMDRDTYEQYF
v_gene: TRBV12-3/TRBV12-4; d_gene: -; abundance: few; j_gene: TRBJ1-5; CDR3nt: TGTGCCAGCAGTGTTGCGGTAGGACAGCCCCAGCATTTT; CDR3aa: CASSVAVGQPQHF
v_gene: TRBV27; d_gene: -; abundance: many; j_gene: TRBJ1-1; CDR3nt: TGTGCCATCCCAACCTGTGGTGAAGCTTTCTTT; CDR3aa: CAIPTCGEAFF
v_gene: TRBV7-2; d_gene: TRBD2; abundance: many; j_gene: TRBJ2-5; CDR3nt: TGTGCCAGCAGCCTTTTTAGGGAGGGGGAGACCCAGTACTTC; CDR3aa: CASSLFREGETQYF
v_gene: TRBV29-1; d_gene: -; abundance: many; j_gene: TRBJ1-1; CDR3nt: TGCAGCGTTGATCCCGTGGGGGGTCCTGAAGCTTTCTTT; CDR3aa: CSVDPVGGPEAFF
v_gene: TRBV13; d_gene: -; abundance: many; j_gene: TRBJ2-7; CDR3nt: TGTGCCAGCAGGCATTCCGGGACGGGCTACGAGCAGTACTTC; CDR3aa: CASRHSGTGYEQYF
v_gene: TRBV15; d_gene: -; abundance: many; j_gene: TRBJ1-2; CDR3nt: TGTGCCACCAGCTCTCCGACAGGTGGGGCCTTGGGCTACACCTTC; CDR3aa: CATSSPTGGALGYTF
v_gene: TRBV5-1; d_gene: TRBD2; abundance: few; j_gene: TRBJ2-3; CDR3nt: TGCGCCAGCAGCTCACCGGGACTAGCGGGGGGAACTAGCACAGATACGCAGTATTTT; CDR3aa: CASSSPGLAGGTSTDTQYF
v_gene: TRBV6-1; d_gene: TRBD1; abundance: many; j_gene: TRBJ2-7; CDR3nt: TGTGCCAGCAGGGGACAGGTTTCCTACGAGCAGTACTTC; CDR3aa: CASRGQVSYEQYF
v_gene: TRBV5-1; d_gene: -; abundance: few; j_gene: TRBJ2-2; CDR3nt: TGCGCCAGCAGATCTAAGATTGGGCCCGGGGAGCTGTTTTTT; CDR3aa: CASRSKIGPGELFF